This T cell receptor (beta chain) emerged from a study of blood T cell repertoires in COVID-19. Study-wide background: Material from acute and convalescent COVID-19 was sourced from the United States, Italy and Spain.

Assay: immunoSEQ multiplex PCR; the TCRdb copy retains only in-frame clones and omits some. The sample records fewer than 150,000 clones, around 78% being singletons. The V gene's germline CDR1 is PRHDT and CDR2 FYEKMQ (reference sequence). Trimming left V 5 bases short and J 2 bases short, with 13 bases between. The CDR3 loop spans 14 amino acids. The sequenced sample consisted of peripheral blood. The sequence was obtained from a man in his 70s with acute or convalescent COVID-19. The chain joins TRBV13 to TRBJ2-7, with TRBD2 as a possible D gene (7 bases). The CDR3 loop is CASSHRGAPYEQYF. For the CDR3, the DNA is TGTGCCAGCAGCCACCGGGGGGCCCCCTACGAGCAGTACTTC.